Listed below are T cell receptor beta chains from one sample, sequenced in a study of blood T cell repertoires in COVID-19. TCRdb's table, derived via immunoSEQ multiplex PCR, lists solely in-frame clones and lacks some. The repertoire holds some 71,000 clones, with more than 65% as singletons. The sequencing sample was made of peripheral blood. These receptors came from a woman in her sixties or seventies with acute or convalescent COVID-19. The CDR3 runs from the conserved cysteine through the conserved F or W. The D gene is left open where the match is weak. Clone sizes are given selectively: once, few, many, or a class where the clone is expanded.

CASSPSTGELFF	TRBJ2-2	12	TRBV11-3	NA	NA
CSVGGQGRGYTF	TRBJ1-2	12	TRBV29-1	NA	TRBD1
CASSLAASGGAYEQYF	TRBJ2-7	16	TRBV7-9	NA	TRBD2
CASSDYGQNNEQFF	TRBJ2-1	14	TRBV7-2	once	NA
CAGQRGPTYEQYF	TRBJ2-7	13	TRBV6-6	NA	TRBD2
CAISEGQRYEQYF	TRBJ2-7	13	TRBV10-3	NA	NA
CASSIEGGGQPQHF	TRBJ1-5	14	TRBV19	NA	TRBD1
CASDPNGTKGNTIYF	TRBJ1-3	15	TRBV6-5	once	NA
CSVEMLGGNTEAFF	TRBJ1-1	14	TRBV29-1	once	NA
CASRQGDYNEQFF	TRBJ2-1	13	TRBV21-1	NA	NA
CASSSRGTSGTNEQFF	TRBJ2-1	16	TRBV7-9	NA	TRBD2
CASNPATGNSPLHF	TRBJ1-6	14	TRBV19	few	NA
CASSQNFNTEAFF	TRBJ1-1	13	TRBV14	NA	NA
CASTGGGRVNMNTEAFF	TRBJ1-1	17	TRBV7-9	NA	NA
CASSTGDATNEKLFF	TRBJ1-4	15	TRBV19	NA	NA
CASSPMTGRGTEAFF	TRBJ1-1	15	TRBV18	NA	TRBD1
CASRRGGSNTGELFF	TRBJ2-2	15	TRBV5-1	NA	NA
CASSPPGQAEAFF	TRBJ1-1	13	TRBV18	NA	TRBD1
CASSKGVPQPQHF	TRBJ1-5	13	TRBV6-5	NA	NA
CASSPRTSGGAYEQYF	TRBJ2-7	16	TRBV7-2	NA	TRBD2
CSVLHSGGRDTEAFF	TRBJ1-1	15	TRBV29-1	NA	NA
CASSSPTTGTGGSFIYGYTF	TRBJ1-2	20	TRBV13	NA	TRBD1
CAWMTGVANTGELFF	TRBJ2-2	15	TRBV30	NA	TRBD1
CASSQDLTGTGDYEQYF	TRBJ2-7	17	TRBV4-3	NA	TRBD1
CASSLTTGEWTEAFF	TRBJ1-1	15	TRBV7-2	NA	TRBD1
CATSDRGDQPQHF	TRBJ1-5	13	TRBV24-1	NA	TRBD1